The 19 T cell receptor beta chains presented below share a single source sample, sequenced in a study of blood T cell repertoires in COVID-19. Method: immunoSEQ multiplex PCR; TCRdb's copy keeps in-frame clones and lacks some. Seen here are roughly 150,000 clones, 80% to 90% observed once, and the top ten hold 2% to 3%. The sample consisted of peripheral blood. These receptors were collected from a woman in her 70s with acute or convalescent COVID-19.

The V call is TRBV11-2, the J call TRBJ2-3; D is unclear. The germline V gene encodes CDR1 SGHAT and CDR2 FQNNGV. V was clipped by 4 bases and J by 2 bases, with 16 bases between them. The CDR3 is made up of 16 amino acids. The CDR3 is CASSSRWRPLTDTQYF. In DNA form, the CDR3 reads TGTGCCAGCAGCTCGCGTTGGCGGCCTCTCACAGATACGCAGTATTTT.

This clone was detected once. CDR3: CASTTTNYGYTF. The CDR3 DNA follows: TGTGCCAGCACCACAACTAACTATGGCTACACCTTC. The rearrangement joins TRBV28 to TRBJ1-2; D gene ambiguous. Germline V gene sequence: CDR1 MDHEN, CDR2 SYDVKM. The V end was cut by 7 bases, the J end by 0 bases, with 6 bases between. CDR3 length: 12 amino acids.

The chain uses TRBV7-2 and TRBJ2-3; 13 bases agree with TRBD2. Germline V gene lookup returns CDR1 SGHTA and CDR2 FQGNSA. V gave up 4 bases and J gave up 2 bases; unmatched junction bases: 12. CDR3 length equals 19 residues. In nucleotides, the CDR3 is TGTGCCAGCAGCTCCAAGCCCCGACTAGCGGGGGGAAACACAGATACGCAGTATTTT. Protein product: CASSSKPRLAGGNTDTQYF.

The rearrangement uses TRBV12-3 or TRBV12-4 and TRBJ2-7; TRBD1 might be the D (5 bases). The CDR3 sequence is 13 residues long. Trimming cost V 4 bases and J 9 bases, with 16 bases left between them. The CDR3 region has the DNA TGTGCCAGCAGTTACCAGGGATGGTCGCCGCAGTACTTC. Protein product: CASSYQGWSPQYF.

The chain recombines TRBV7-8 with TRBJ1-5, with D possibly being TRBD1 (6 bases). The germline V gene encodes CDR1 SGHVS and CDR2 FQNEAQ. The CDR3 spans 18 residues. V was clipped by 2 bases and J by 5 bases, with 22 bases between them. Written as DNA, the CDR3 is TGTGCCAGCAGCTTAAAAGCGGGATCGGGGGCGGCTCATCAGCCCCAGCATTTT. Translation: CASSLKAGSGAAHQPQHF.

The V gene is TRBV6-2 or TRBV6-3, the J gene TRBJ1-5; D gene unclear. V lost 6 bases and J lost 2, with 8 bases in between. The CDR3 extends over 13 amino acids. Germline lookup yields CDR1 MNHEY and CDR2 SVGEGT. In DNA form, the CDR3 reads TGTGCCAGCAGCTCCACAGGCAATCAGCCCCAGCATTTT. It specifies CASSSTGNQPQHF.

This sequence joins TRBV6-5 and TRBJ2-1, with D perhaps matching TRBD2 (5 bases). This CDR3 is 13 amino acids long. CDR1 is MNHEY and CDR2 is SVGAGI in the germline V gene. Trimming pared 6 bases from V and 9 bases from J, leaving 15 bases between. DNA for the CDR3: TGTGCCAGCAGGCAAAACTGGGCGGGTGAGCAGTTCTTC. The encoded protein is CASRQNWAGEQFF.

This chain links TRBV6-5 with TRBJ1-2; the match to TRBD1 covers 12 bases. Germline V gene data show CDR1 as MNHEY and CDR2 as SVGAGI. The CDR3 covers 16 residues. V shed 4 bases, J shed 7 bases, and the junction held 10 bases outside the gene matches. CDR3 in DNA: TGTGCCAGCAGTTCATCCCGGGACAGGGGGCATTCTGGCTACACCTTC. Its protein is CASSSSRDRGHSGYTF.

As DNA, the CDR3 is TGTGCCAGCAGCTTGGGGGACAGCGGCACCGGGGAGCTGTTTTTT. Translating gives CASSLGDSGTGELFF. The chain links TRBV5-5 to TRBJ2-2; 7 bases line up with TRBD1. This CDR3 spans 15 amino acids. Per germline, CDR1 SGHKS and CDR2 YYEKEE (reference sequence). The J segment lost 4 bases and the V segment lost 0 bases, leaving 3 bases of the junction unmatched.

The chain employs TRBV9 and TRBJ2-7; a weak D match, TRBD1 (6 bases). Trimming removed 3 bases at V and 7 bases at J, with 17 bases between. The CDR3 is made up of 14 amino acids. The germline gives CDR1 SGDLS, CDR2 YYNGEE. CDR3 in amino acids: CASSAGDTGREQYF. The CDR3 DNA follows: TGTGCCAGCAGCGCCGGGGACACAGGGCGAGAGCAGTACTTC. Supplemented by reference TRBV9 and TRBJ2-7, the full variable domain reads DSGVTQTPKHLITATGQRVTLRCSPRSGDLSVYWYQQSLDQGLQFLIQYYNGEERAKGNILERFSAQQFPDLHSELNLSSLELGDSALYFCASSAGDTGREQYFGPGTRLTVT.

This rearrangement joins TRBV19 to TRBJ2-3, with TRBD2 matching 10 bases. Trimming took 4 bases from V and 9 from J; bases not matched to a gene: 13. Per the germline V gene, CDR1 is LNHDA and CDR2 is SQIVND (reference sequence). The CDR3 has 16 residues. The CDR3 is CASSTTSGPGFNTQYF. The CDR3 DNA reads TGTGCCAGTAGTACGACTAGCGGGCCAGGGTTTAACACGCAGTATTTT.

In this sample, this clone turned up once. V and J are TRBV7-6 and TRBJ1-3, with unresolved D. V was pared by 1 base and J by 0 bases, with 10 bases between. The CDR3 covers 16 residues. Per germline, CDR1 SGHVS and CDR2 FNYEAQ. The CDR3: CASSLGEAHSGNTIYF. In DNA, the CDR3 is TGTGCCAGCAGCTTAGGAGAAGCCCACTCTGGAAACACCATATATTTT.

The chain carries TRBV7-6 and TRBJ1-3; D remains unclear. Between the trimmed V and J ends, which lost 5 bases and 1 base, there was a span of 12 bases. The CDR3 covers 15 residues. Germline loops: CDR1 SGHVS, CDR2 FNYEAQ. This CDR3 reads CASSPTGLSGNTIYF. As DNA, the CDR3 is TGTGCCAGCAGCCCAACCGGACTTTCTGGAAACACCATATATTTT.

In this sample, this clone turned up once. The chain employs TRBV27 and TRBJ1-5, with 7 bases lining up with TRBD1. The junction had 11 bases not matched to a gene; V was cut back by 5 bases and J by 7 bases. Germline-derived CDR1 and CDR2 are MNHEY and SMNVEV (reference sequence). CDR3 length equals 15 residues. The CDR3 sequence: CASSQQGPPTQPQHF. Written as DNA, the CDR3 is TGTGCCAGCAGTCAACAGGGGCCTCCTACGCAGCCCCAGCATTTT.

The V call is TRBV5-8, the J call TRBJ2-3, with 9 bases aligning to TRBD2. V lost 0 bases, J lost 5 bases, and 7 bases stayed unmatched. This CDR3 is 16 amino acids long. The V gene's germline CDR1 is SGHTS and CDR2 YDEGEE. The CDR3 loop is CASSLVPAGGRDTQYF. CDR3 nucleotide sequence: TGTGCCAGCAGCTTGGTCCCAGCGGGGGGAAGAGATACGCAGTATTTT.

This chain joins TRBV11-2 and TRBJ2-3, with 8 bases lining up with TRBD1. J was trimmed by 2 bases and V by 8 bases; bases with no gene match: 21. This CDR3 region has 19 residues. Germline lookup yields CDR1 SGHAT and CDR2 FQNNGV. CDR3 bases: TGTGCCAGCGGAAAACAGAGGGCGACAGGGGTGTTATCCACAGATACGCAGTATTTT. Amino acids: CASGKQRATGVLSTDTQYF.

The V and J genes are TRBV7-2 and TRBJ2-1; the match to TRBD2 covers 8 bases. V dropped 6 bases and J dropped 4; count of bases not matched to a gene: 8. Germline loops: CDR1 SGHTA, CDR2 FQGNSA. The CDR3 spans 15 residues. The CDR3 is CASRPRGGGYNEQFF. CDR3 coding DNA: TGTGCCAGCAGGCCACGGGGGGGCGGTTACAATGAGCAGTTCTTC. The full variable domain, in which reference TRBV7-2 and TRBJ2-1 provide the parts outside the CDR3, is GAGVSQSPSNKVTEKGKDVELRCDPISGHTALYWYRQSLGQGLEFLIYFQGNSAPDKSGLPSDRFSAERTGGSVSTLTIQRTQQEDSAVYLCASRPRGGGYNEQFFGPGTRLTVL.

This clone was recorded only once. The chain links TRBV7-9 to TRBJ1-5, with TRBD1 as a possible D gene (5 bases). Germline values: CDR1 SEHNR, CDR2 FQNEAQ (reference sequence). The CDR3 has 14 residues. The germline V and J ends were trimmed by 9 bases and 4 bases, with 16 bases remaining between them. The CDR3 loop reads CASDTGGRNQPQHF. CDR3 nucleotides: TGTGCCAGTGATACCGGGGGGAGGAATCAGCCCCAGCATTTT.

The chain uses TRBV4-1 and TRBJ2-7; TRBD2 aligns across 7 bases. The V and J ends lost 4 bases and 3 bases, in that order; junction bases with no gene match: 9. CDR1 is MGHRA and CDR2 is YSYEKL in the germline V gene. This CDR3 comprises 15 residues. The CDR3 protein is CASSRDGAGSYEQYF. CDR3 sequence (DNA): TGCGCCAGCAGCCGCGATGGAGCGGGGAGCTACGAGCAGTACTTC.